What follows are 30 T cell receptor beta chains derived from one specimen sequenced in a study of neurological immune-mediated disorders. One entry per CDR3 protein results from TCRdb running MiXCR on the 5' RACE reads. This sample has nearly 60,000 distinct CDR3 sequences, with approximately 4% found just once. Sequencing input: PBMCs. Receptors were obtained from a woman aged 25-40 years with multiple sclerosis.

This clonotype was counted ten times or more. This sequence joins TRBV4-1 and TRBJ1-4; TRBD1 aligns across 8 bases. Unmatched junction bases numbered 9, after V lost 4 bases and J lost 5 bases. The CDR3 length is 16 residues. In germline, CDR1 is MGHRA, CDR2 YSYEKL. The CDR3 DNA reads as TGCGCCAGCAGCCCACCCCGGACAGGGCGGAATGAAAAACTGTTTTTT. Translating it yields CASSPPRTGRNEKLFF.

This clonotype has a count of ten or more. The chain links TRBV20-1 to TRBJ1-1; D is undetermined. Germline CDR1 is DFQATT and CDR2 is SNEGSKA (reference sequence). V lost 7 bases and J lost 5, with 14 bases in between. This CDR3 has 12 amino acids. The CDR3 region is CSGGEPRTEAFF. CDR3 DNA sequence: TGCAGTGGTGGGGAACCGAGGACTGAAGCTTTCTTT.

The table lists this clonotype with many counts. The chain links TRBV12-3 or TRBV12-4 to TRBJ2-1; unclear D gene. V was cut by 3 bases and J by 4 bases, with 4 bases left in between. This CDR3 region has 12 residues. CDR3 region: CASSFIYNEQFF. CDR3 in DNA: TGTGCCAGCAGTTTTATTTACAATGAGCAGTTCTTC.

This clonotype was recorded many times. The chain uses TRBV6-5 and TRBJ2-7, with 7 bases aligning to TRBD1. Germline trimming cut 5 bases from V and 0 bases from J; bases unmatched to any gene: 4. Germline V lookup: CDR1 MNHEY, CDR2 SVGAGI. The CDR3 loop spans 14 amino acids. Here the CDR3 DNA reads TGTGCCAGCAGTACACAGGGGATCTCCTACGAGCAGTACTTC. Amino acids: CASSTQGISYEQYF.

This clonotype was counted many times. The chain joins TRBV6-5 to TRBJ1-5; 7 bases map to TRBD1. This CDR3 is built from 13 residues. After removal of 8 bases from V and 3 bases from J, the junction contained 4 bases not matched to a gene. Germline V CDR1 and CDR2: MNHEY, SVGAGI. The CDR3 DNA sequence: TGTGCCAGCGGGGGGACAGTCAATCAGCCCCAGCATTTT. As protein: CASGGTVNQPQHF.

As for this clonotype: Since a much larger clone is just one base distant, this may be a read error. The V gene is TRBV25-1, the J gene TRBJ1-6; D is unresolved. Germline loops: CDR1 MGHDK, CDR2 SYGVNS. The CDR3 is 15 amino acids. The chain's CDR3 is CASSESRVVGSPLNF. The CDR3 coding sequence is TGTGCCAGCAGTGAATCTAGGGTGGTGGGTTCACCCCTCAACTTT.

This clonotype was recorded many times. The chain joins TRBV15 to TRBJ2-3, with D perhaps assigned TRBD1 or TRBD2 (5 bases each). V lost 1 base to trimming and J lost 11 bases, with 22 bases between them. Germline loops: CDR1 LNHNV, CDR2 YYDKDF (reference sequence). This CDR3 is 16 amino acids long. This chain's CDR3 is CATSRGTKGTPDWQYF. In DNA, the CDR3 is TGTGCCACCAGCAGAGGAACCAAGGGGACCCCCGATTGGCAGTATTTT. Full variable domain (rest looked up from reference TRBV15 and TRBJ2-3): DAMVIQNPRYQVTQFGKPVTLSCSQTLNHNVMYWYQQKSSQAPKLLFHYYDKDFNNEADTPDNFQSRRPNTSFCFLDIRSPGLGDTAMYLCATSRGTKGTPDWQYFGPGTRLTVL.

In this sample, this clonotype turned up many times. The chain joins TRBV20-1 to TRBJ2-3, with no clear D. There are 12 residues in the CDR3. V was pared by 5 bases and J by 2 bases, with 8 bases between. Germline CDR1 and CDR2: DFQATT and SNEGSKA (reference sequence). This CDR3 is CSAGPLTDTQYF. The CDR3 DNA reads as TGCAGTGCTGGCCCTCTCACAGATACGCAGTATTTT.

At least ten counts were recorded for this clonotype. This rearrangement joins TRBV27 to TRBJ2-3; 10 positions match TRBD2. The V segment lost 4 bases and the J segment 6 bases; nucleotides outside the gene matches: 7. CDR3 length: 15 amino acids. The germline V gene has CDR1 MNHEY and CDR2 SMNVEV (reference sequence). CDR3 in DNA: TGTGCCAGCAGTTCACAGCGGGAGGGCCCTGATACGCAGTATTTT. Protein sequence: CASSSQREGPDTQYF.

This clonotype was detected ten times or more. This chain links TRBV27 with TRBJ1-1; 7 bases line up with TRBD1. CDR3 length: 15 amino acids. J lost 4 bases, V lost 2 bases, and 7 bases had no gene match. CDR1 is MNHEY, CDR2 SMNVEV, per germline (reference sequence). Here the CDR3 reads CASSLAQGLGTEAFF. CDR3 DNA: TGTGCCAGCAGTTTAGCACAGGGGTTGGGCACTGAAGCTTTCTTT.

Ten or more counts support this clonotype. The genes are TRBV5-5 and TRBJ1-2, with D maybe TRBD1 (5 bases). This CDR3 is 14 amino acids long. V dropped 4 bases and J dropped 4 bases, with 14 bases sitting between them. The germline CDR1 and CDR2 sequences are SGHKS and YYEKEE (reference sequence). As DNA, the CDR3 is TGTGCCAGCAGCGTCGGGACCCTCGGCTATGGCTACACCTTC. This encodes CASSVGTLGYGYTF.

This clonotype has ten or more counts. The chain employs TRBV6-5 and TRBJ1-5; no clear D gene. Germline-derived CDR1 and CDR2 are MNHEY and SVGAGI. The CDR3 sequence is 14 residues long. Trimming pared 1 base from V and 6 bases from J, leaving 10 bases between. CDR3 coding DNA: TGTGCCAGCAGTTACTACCCCTCTGGTCAGCCCCAGCATTTT. Its protein product is CASSYYPSGQPQHF.

This clonotype was found many times. V is TRBV12-3 or TRBV12-4 and J is TRBJ2-2, with D perhaps TRBD2 (5 bases). CDR3 length equals 17 residues. V was trimmed by 3 bases and J by 5 bases, leaving 19 bases between them. For the CDR3, the DNA is TGTGCCAGCAGTTTTCATCCCCCTGGACTTTTTACCGGGGAGCTGTTTTTT. It yields the protein CASSFHPPGLFTGELFF.

This clonotype was detected ten times or more. The V call is TRBV9, the J call TRBJ2-4, with 7 bases lining up with TRBD2. The CDR3 loop spans 15 amino acids. The trim removed 0 bases at V and 4 bases at J, leaving 4 bases unmatched. Germline CDR1 and CDR2: SGDLS and YYNGEE. The CDR3 region is CASSVGGTKKNIQYF. The CDR3, as DNA: TGTGCCAGCAGCGTAGGTGGGACTAAAAAAAACATTCAGTACTTC.

A remark on this clonotype: A much larger clone differs by one base, so this may be a read error. The rearrangement uses TRBV29-1 and TRBJ2-5; D unclear. Trimming stripped 4 bases from V and 2 bases from J, with 8 bases between. The CDR3 has 12 residues. Germline V gene lookup returns CDR1 SQVTM and CDR2 ANQGSEA. In DNA form, the CDR3 reads TGCAGCGTTGCTGAAAGGCAAGAGACCCAGTACTTC. Translated, it gives CSVAERQETQYF.

This clonotype was recorded at least ten times. This chain uses TRBV20-1 with TRBJ2-5; 11 bases agree with TRBD2. Trimming removed 6 bases from V and 5 bases from J; junction bases left unmatched: 8. The CDR3 loop spans 14 amino acids. Per the germline V gene, CDR1 is DFQATT and CDR2 is SNEGSKA (reference sequence). The CDR3 region is CSAELAGAEETQYF. The CDR3, as DNA: TGCAGTGCGGAACTAGCGGGAGCGGAGGAGACCCAGTACTTC.

In this sample, this clonotype turned up many times. This chain connects TRBV5-1 to TRBJ2-7; 9 bases match TRBD1. The CDR3 is 16 residues long. V lost 4 bases and J lost 2; bases outside the gene matches: 10. Germline V gene sequence: CDR1 SGHRS, CDR2 YFSETQ. The CDR3 DNA follows: TGCGCCAGCAGCCGATCCTCCGGGACAGGGACCTACGAGCAGTACTTC. Its protein is CASSRSSGTGTYEQYF.

V usage is TRBV20-1 and J usage is TRBJ2-1; possibly TRBD2 for D (6 bases). The length of the CDR3 is 14 residues. CDR1 DFQATT and CDR2 SNEGSKA come from the germline V gene (reference sequence). Trimming pared 7 bases from V and 1 base from J, leaving 14 bases between. DNA for the CDR3: TGCAGTGTAGCGGAGTTGAGATCCTACAATGAGCAGTTCTTC. Translation: CSVAELRSYNEQFF.

This clonotype was observed many times. This sequence joins TRBV12-3 or TRBV12-4 and TRBJ2-7; 15 bases fit TRBD2. This CDR3 region has 22 residues. The V segment lost 4 bases and the J segment 2 bases; nucleotides outside the gene matches: 21. CDR3 coding DNA: TGTGCCAGCAGTTCACAGGGTTTCCATCCGGGACTAGCGGGAGGAAACCCCTACGAGCAGTACTTC. It codes for CASSSQGFHPGLAGGNPYEQYF.

Many counts were recorded for this clonotype. This chain joins TRBV7-9 and TRBJ2-7; D unclear. CDR3 size: 11 residues. V dropped 5 bases and J dropped 2 bases, with 4 bases sitting between them. Germline CDR1 and CDR2: SEHNR and FQNEAQ (reference sequence). The CDR3 loop reads CASSATYEQYF. In DNA, the CDR3 is TGTGCCAGCAGCGCCACCTACGAGCAGTACTTC.

This clonotype was picked up a small number of times. A read error may produce the germline difference seen at one junction end. The chain employs TRBV6-2 or TRBV6-3 and TRBJ1-3; 8 nucleotides align to TRBD1. Germline V gene sequence: CDR1 MNHEY, CDR2 SVGEGT. The CDR3 sequence is 16 residues long. In nucleotides, the CDR3 is TGTGCCAGCAGTTACGACGGGACAGGCTCTGGAAAAACCATATATTTT. It specifies CASSYDGTGSGKTIYF.

In this sample, this clonotype turned up many times. The V gene is TRBV28, the J gene TRBJ2-3; the match to TRBD2 covers 8 bases. Looked up from germline, CDR1 is MDHEN and CDR2 is SYDVKM. V shed 6 bases and J 3 bases; nucleotides not matched to a gene: 8. This CDR3 has 15 residues. Written as DNA, the CDR3 is TGTGCCAGCAGAGGACCCGGGAGGGTGACAGATACGCAGTATTTT. Protein sequence: CASRGPGRVTDTQYF. Based on the CDR3 plus reference TRBV28 and TRBJ2-3, the full variable domain is DVKVTQSSRYLVKRTGEKVFLECVQDMDHENMFWYRQDPGLGLRLIYFSYDVKMKEKGDIPEGYSVSREKKERFSLILESASTNQTSMYLCASRGPGRVTDTQYFGPGTRLTVL.

This clonotype was seen only a few times. The chain recombines TRBV24-1 with TRBJ2-3, with a tentative D call TRBD1 (5 bases). V was pared by 5 bases and J by 0 bases, with 8 bases between. Germline V CDR1 and CDR2: KGHDR, SFDVKD. The CDR3 is 14 residues long. CDR3 nucleotide sequence: TGTGCCACCAGTGGACAGCACAGCACAGATACGCAGTATTTT. Its translation is CATSGQHSTDTQYF.

This clonotype has at least ten counts. The chain has TRBV7-9 and TRBJ2-1; possibly TRBD2 for D (6 bases). The V and J ends lost 5 bases and 9 bases respectively, with 14 bases between them. The CDR3 runs to 13 residues. From germline, CDR1 is SEHNR and CDR2 FQNEAQ (reference sequence). CDR3 protein: CASSDPTSLEQFF. The CDR3 coding sequence is TGTGCCAGCAGCGACCCCACTAGCCTTGAGCAGTTCTTC. The full variable domain, rest sourced from reference TRBV7-9 and TRBJ2-1, is DTGVSQNPRHKITKRGQNVTFRCDPISEHNRLYWYRQTLGQGPEFLTYFQNEAQLEKSRLLSDRFSAERPKGSFSTLEIQRTEQGDSAMYLCASSDPTSLEQFFGPGTRLTVL.

This clonotype was counted many times. J is TRBJ2-6 and V is TRBV5-1; 12 positions match TRBD1. Trimming removed 7 bases from V and 0 bases from J; junction bases left unmatched: 8. Germline CDR1 and CDR2: SGHRS and YFSETQ. The CDR3 length is 18 residues. The CDR3 coding sequence is TGCGCCAGCTGGATTGGGGACAGGGGGCTCTCTGGGGCCAACGTCCTGACTTTC. Translating it yields CASWIGDRGLSGANVLTF.

This clonotype was recorded many times. The chain couples TRBV12-3 or TRBV12-4 to TRBJ2-4; D is perhaps TRBD1 (6 bases). The germline V and J ends were trimmed by 6 bases and 0 bases, with 15 bases remaining between them. The CDR3 has 16 amino acids. DNA for the CDR3: TGTGCCAGCAGCCCCGGGACAAATCTAGCCAAAAACATTCAGTACTTC. Amino acid sequence: CASSPGTNLAKNIQYF.

This clonotype has a count of ten or more. DNA for the CDR3: TGCGCCAGCTCTACAGGGAACAGCTTCACCCTCCACTTT. This translates into CASSTGNSFTLHF. The chain joins TRBV5-1 to TRBJ1-6; D might be TRBD1 (6 bases). The V gene's germline CDR1 is SGHRS and CDR2 YFSETQ. The CDR3 is 13 residues long. Trimming removed 7 bases at V and 14 bases at J, with 19 bases between.

In its sample, this clonotype was seen a few times. The chain couples TRBV11-2 to TRBJ2-2; TRBD1 agrees at 9 bases. The CDR3 totals 15 residues. Per germline, CDR1 SGHAT and CDR2 FQNNGV. The ends lost 5 bases at V and 6 bases at J; junction bases unmatched: 7. This CDR3 reads CASSRPGQGSGELFF. The CDR3 DNA reads as TGTGCCAGCAGCCGACCGGGACAGGGATCCGGGGAGCTGTTTTTT.

Ten or more counts support this clonotype. The chain couples TRBV10-2 to TRBJ2-7; D is ambiguous. The V gene's germline CDR1 is WSHSY and CDR2 SAAADI. With 4 bases removed from V and 0 bases from J, the gap between germline ends came to 13 bases. The CDR3 has 15 residues. CDR3 region: CASSVIPQSSYEQYF. CDR3 nucleotides: TGCGCCAGCAGTGTTATCCCCCAGAGCTCCTACGAGCAGTACTTC.

This clonotype occurred many times. The rearrangement links TRBV28 to TRBJ1-4; D may be TRBD1 (5 bases). Germline CDR1 is MDHEN and CDR2 is SYDVKM. V gave up 9 bases and J gave up 9 bases, with 14 bases separating them. The CDR3 is made up of 12 amino acids. The CDR3 protein is CASNDSPQKLFF. In nucleotides, the CDR3 is TGTGCCAGTAATGACAGTCCCCAAAAACTGTTTTTT.